The clone carrying this T cell receptor beta chain was recorded a few times. The source of the sample is a study of OX40 agonist ivuxolimab in advanced cancers. This table comes from immunoSEQ multiplex PCR, and its TCRdb copy is limited to in-frame clones, with some not included. The sample holds about 31,000 clones, 80% to 90% seen once. The V gene's germline CDR1 is MNHEY and CDR2 SVGAGI. V was clipped by 5 bases and J by 5 bases; unmatched bases: 9. CDR3 length: 15 amino acids. The chain carries TRBV6-5 and TRBJ1-1; 9 bases are shared with TRBD1. The receptor was isolated from an adult with an advanced solid tumor such as melanoma, head and neck, liver or kidney cancer. The sample was CD4+ or CD8+ T cells sorted from blood, taken in a trial of the OX40 agonist ivuxolimab. This CDR3 reads CASSREQGARTEAFF. CDR3 bases: TGTGCCAGCAGTCGGGAACAGGGGGCGCGGACTGAAGCTTTCTTT.